Listed here are 26 T cell receptor beta chains from one sample, sequenced in a study of T cells in Graves' hyperthyroidism and ophthalmopathy. TCR beta CDR3 regions were amplified from RNA transcripts. Initially, a first-round RT-PCR of the TCR CDR3 employed the HTBI primer set. TCRdb re-called the multiplex PCR reads through MiXCR, storing one row per CDR3 protein. The sample contains about 720,000 distinct CDR3 sequences, around 17% of which appear only once. Sequencing used blood. These receptors came from a man younger than 35 with Graves' hyperthyroidism.

As regards this clonotype: Being one base from a much bigger clone, this may be a read error. No conserved phenylalanine or tryptophan is present at the end of the CDR3, so a read error is the likely explanation. This chain connects TRBV20-1 to TRBJ2-3; unclear D gene. Germline loops: CDR1 DFQATT, CDR2 SNEGSKA (reference sequence). CDR3 size: 12 residues. Trimming removed 6 bases at V and 3 bases at J, with 10 bases between. The DNA of the CDR3 is TGCAGTGCAACAACCGGTACAGATACGCAGTATCTT. This sequence encodes CSATTGTDTQYL.

Ten or more counts support this clonotype. The V gene is TRBV30, the J gene TRBJ1-1; no reliable D call. The germline V and J ends were trimmed by 0 bases and 1 base, with 3 bases remaining between them. This CDR3 has 12 amino acids. Germline loops: CDR1 GTSNPN, CDR2 SVGIG (reference sequence). The CDR3 sequence: CAWSVGNTEAFF. The CDR3 bases are TGTGCCTGGAGTGTTGGGAACACTGAAGCTTTCTTT.

This clonotype was detected only a few times. V is TRBV14 and J is TRBJ1-1; D uncertain. The CDR3 extends over 15 amino acids. From germline, CDR1 is SGHDN and CDR2 FVKESK. Trimming took off 2 bases at V and 4 bases at J, with 14 bases between the two ends. CDR3 DNA: TGTGCCAGCAGCCAATTCGGCACTTCAGTCACTGAAGCTTTCTTT. Its protein product is CASSQFGTSVTEAFF.

As to this clonotype: Since a much larger clone is just one base distant, this may be a read error. The conserved phenylalanine or tryptophan normally closing the CDR3 is absent here, so this likely arose from a read error. This chain uses TRBV18 with TRBJ2-1; weak D call: TRBD1 (6 bases). CDR3 length equals 14 residues. Looked up from germline, CDR1 is KGHSH and CDR2 is LQKENI. Between the trimmed V and J ends, which lost 2 bases and 5 bases, there was a span of 10 bases. The CDR3 sequence is CASSPVRGDNEQFL. Written as DNA, the CDR3 is TGTGCCAGCTCACCAGTCAGGGGAGACAATGAGCAGTTCCTC.

V is TRBV11-2 and J is TRBJ2-5, with TRBD1 matching over 8 bases. CDR1 SGHAT and CDR2 FQNNGV come from the germline V gene. The CDR3 consists of 14 residues. The V gene end was trimmed by 5 bases and the J gene end by 5 bases; junction bases not matched to a gene: 7. The CDR3 DNA is TGTGCCAGCAGCGACGGACAGGGTATGGAGACCCAGTACTTC. Translation: CASSDGQGMETQYF.

This clonotype was observed at least ten times. This chain connects TRBV12-3 or TRBV12-4 to TRBJ2-7; 7 nucleotides align to TRBD1. The CDR3 has 15 amino acids. The V segment lost 3 bases and the J segment 3 bases; nucleotides outside the gene matches: 8. For the CDR3, the DNA is TGTGCCAGCAGTTTCATTTCCGGGACAGACTACGAGCAGTACTTC. Its translation: CASSFISGTDYEQYF.

The rearrangement joins TRBV10-3 to TRBJ2-5; TRBD1 or TRBD2 may be the D gene (5 bases each). The germline CDR1 and CDR2 sequences are ENHRY and SYGVKD. The CDR3 extends over 11 amino acids. The V end was cut by 5 bases, the J end by 10 bases, with 11 bases between. CDR3 region: CAISPGTDQYF. In nucleotides, the CDR3 is TGTGCCATCAGTCCCGGGACGGACCAGTACTTC.

The gene calls are TRBV7-9 and TRBJ2-1, with 10 positions matching TRBD2. Germline CDR1 reads SEHNR; CDR2 reads FQNEAQ (reference sequence). This CDR3 spans 12 amino acids. V shed 8 bases, J shed 8 bases, and the junction held 3 bases outside the gene matches. The CDR3 region is CASQREGDEQFF. The CDR3 nucleotides read TGTGCCAGCCAGCGGGAGGGGGATGAGCAGTTCTTC.

The chain carries TRBV18 and TRBJ2-7; no reliable D call. Germline V lookup: CDR1 KGHSH, CDR2 LQKENI. Trimming cost V 2 bases and J 6 bases, with 8 bases left between them. This CDR3 contains 12 residues. The CDR3 DNA is TGTGCCAGCTCACCAGAAGGAAGCGAGCAGTACTTC. Its protein product is CASSPEGSEQYF.

This clonotype has a count of ten or more. The chain joins TRBV10-3 to TRBJ2-1, with D perhaps matching TRBD1 (5 bases). Per the germline V gene, CDR1 is ENHRY and CDR2 is SYGVKD. Trimming took 8 bases from V and 5 from J, leaving 10 bases between them. The length of the CDR3 is 12 residues. The CDR3 protein is CAISRQNNEQFF. In DNA form, the CDR3 reads TGTGCCATCTCTCGACAGAACAATGAGCAGTTCTTC.

This clonotype has a handful of counts. The chain carries TRBV29-1 and TRBJ1-1; D ambiguous. The CDR3 has 12 residues. Germline-derived CDR1 and CDR2 are SQVTM and ANQGSEA. V shed 4 bases and J shed 2 bases, with 8 bases lying between them. The CDR3, as DNA: TGCAGCGTTGGACGGCGAAACACTGAAGCTTTCTTT. Translating it yields CSVGRRNTEAFF. Looking up the rest from reference TRBV29-1 and TRBJ1-1 gives the full variable domain: SAVISQKPSRDICQRGTSLTIQCQVDSQVTMMFWYRQQPGQSLTLIATANQGSEATYESGFVIDKFPISRPNLTFSTLTVSNMSPEDSSIYLCSVGRRNTEAFFGQGTRLTVV.

V gene TRBV6-5 combines with J gene TRBJ2-7; TRBD1 might be the D (6 bases). Trimming removed 0 bases at V and 6 bases at J, with 12 bases between. This CDR3 comprises 14 residues. Germline V gives CDR1 MNHEY, CDR2 SVGAGI. The CDR3 spells CASSYSQGRGEQYF. The CDR3, as DNA: TGTGCCAGCAGTTACTCTCAGGGGCGAGGCGAGCAGTACTTC.

Details on this clonotype: This may be a read error: a much more frequent sequence differs by one nucleotide. V usage is TRBV7-3 and J usage is TRBJ2-3; D is uncertain. The CDR3 totals 13 residues. Germline V gives CDR1 SGHTA, CDR2 FQGTGA. CDR3 nucleotide sequence: TGTGCCAGCAGCATTAGGATGGCAGATACGCAGTGTTTT. It specifies CASSIRMADTQCF.

This sequence joins TRBV6-2 or TRBV6-3 and TRBJ2-1; D not certain. The CDR3 is 14 amino acids. V lost 6 bases to trimming and J lost 4 bases, with 13 bases between them. Germline CDR1 MNHEY, CDR2 SVGEGT. CDR3 sequence reads: CASRQTKIYNEQFF. As DNA, the CDR3 is TGTGCCAGCAGGCAGACGAAAATTTACAATGAGCAGTTCTTC.

J is TRBJ2-7 and V is TRBV4-2, with 7 nucleotides matching TRBD2. V shed 1 base, J shed 0 bases, and the junction held 9 bases outside the gene matches. Germline V gene sequence: CDR1 LGHNA, CDR2 YNFKEQ. The CDR3 is 17 amino acids. The CDR3 DNA is TGTGCCAGCAGCCAAGGTCCCACCGGCGGGAGCTCCTACGAGCAGTACTTC. Protein: CASSQGPTGGSSYEQYF.

V usage is TRBV20-1 and J usage is TRBJ2-7, with TRBD2 matching 10 bases. V lost 6 bases, J lost 2 bases, and 10 bases stayed unmatched. The V gene's germline CDR1 is DFQATT and CDR2 SNEGSKA (reference sequence). This CDR3 comprises 15 residues. CDR3 bases: TGCAGTGCAACCCGGACTAGCGGATATACCTACGAGCAGTACTTC. Translating gives CSATRTSGYTYEQYF.

This clonotype was counted many times. J is TRBJ2-1 and V is TRBV27, with D possibly TRBD1 on 5 matching bases. With 0 bases removed from V and 3 bases from J, the gap between germline ends came to 18 bases. The CDR3 contains 18 residues. Germline V gives CDR1 MNHEY, CDR2 SMNVEV (reference sequence). The CDR3 region is CASSLSPIGAANYNEQFF. CDR3 nucleotide sequence: TGTGCCAGCAGTTTATCCCCGATAGGGGCGGCCAACTACAATGAGCAGTTCTTC.

This clonotype was observed many times. The genes are TRBV6-1 and TRBJ1-4; possible D gene TRBD1, 5 bases. The germline V gene encodes CDR1 MNHNS and CDR2 SASEGT. There are 15 residues in the CDR3. The V and J ends lost 6 bases and 2 bases respectively, with 13 bases between them. The CDR3 protein is CASSLGRGTNEKLFF. CDR3 DNA: TGTGCCAGCAGCCTCGGACGGGGGACTAATGAAAAACTGTTTTTT.

This chain uses TRBV6-5 with TRBJ2-1, with D possibly TRBD2 on 6 matching bases. The CDR3 has 19 amino acids. V shed 6 bases and J shed 1 base, with 25 bases lying between them. Germline CDR1 reads MNHEY; CDR2 reads SVGAGI. CDR3 sequence reads: CASSYNREKDQWSYNEQFF. The DNA of the CDR3 is TGTGCCAGCAGCTACAACCGGGAGAAAGACCAATGGTCCTACAATGAGCAGTTCTTC.

This clonotype appeared many times. V is TRBV7-9 and J is TRBJ2-3; D is unclear. Germline loops: CDR1 SEHNR, CDR2 FQNEAQ (reference sequence). The CDR3 extends over 13 amino acids. V was shortened by 5 bases and J by 2 bases, with 8 bases between the two germline ends. The chain's CDR3 is CASSPPFTDTQYF. CDR3 DNA: TGTGCCAGCAGCCCCCCATTCACAGATACGCAGTATTTT.

This clonotype was counted at least ten times. The CDR3 sequence is CASTTSGSRDTQYF. CDR3 bases: TGTGCCAGCACGACTAGCGGGAGTAGAGATACGCAGTATTTT. The genes are TRBV28 and TRBJ2-3, with 12 bases matching TRBD2. The CDR3 sequence is 14 residues long. The V and J ends lost 7 bases and 5 bases, in that order; junction bases with no gene match: 4. The germline CDR1 and CDR2 sequences are MDHEN and SYDVKM.

On this clonotype: The junction and the germline gene differ at one end; a read error may be behind it. This chain connects TRBV24-1 to TRBJ1-4; D unclear. The CDR3 contains 12 residues. The germline V gene has CDR1 KGHDR and CDR2 SFDVKD. The CDR3 reads CATGDQNEKLFF. The CDR3 DNA sequence: TGTGCCACCGGTGACCAAAATGAAAAACTGTTTTTT.

This clonotype was seen more than once but under ten times. The V and J genes are TRBV25-1 and TRBJ2-7, with TRBD2 identical over 7 bases. Germline V gene sequence: CDR1 MGHDK, CDR2 SYGVNS. CDR3 length: 14 amino acids. J lost 2 bases, V lost 6 bases, and 7 bases had no gene match. CDR3 sequence reads: CASSAFAGAYEQYF. The CDR3 DNA follows: TGTGCCAGCAGCGCATTCGCGGGGGCCTACGAGCAGTACTTC.

A single count supports this clonotype. This chain connects TRBV11-2 to TRBJ2-7; 9 bases map to TRBD1. The CDR3 loop spans 15 amino acids. V shed 3 bases, J shed 6 bases, and the junction held 9 bases outside the gene matches. Per germline, CDR1 SGHAT and CDR2 FQNNGV. CDR3 nucleotides: TGTGCCAGCAGCTTTACTGACAGGGGGGTATCCGAGCAGTACTTC. It codes for CASSFTDRGVSEQYF.

This clonotype came up many times. The chain combines TRBV2 with TRBJ2-2, with 7 bases matching TRBD1. Germline V gene data show CDR1 as SNHLY and CDR2 as FYNNEI. The CDR3 runs 13 residues. J gave up 3 bases and V 7 bases, and 2 bases lay outside the gene matches. This chain's CDR3 is CASKGQHTGELFF. Here the CDR3 DNA reads TGTGCCAGCAAGGGACAGCACACCGGGGAGCTGTTTTTT.

This clonotype was counted many times. This chain uses TRBV30 with TRBJ2-3; D gene ambiguous. In germline, CDR1 is GTSNPN, CDR2 SVGIG (reference sequence). This CDR3 region has 11 residues. V was clipped by 4 bases and J by 0 bases, with 2 bases between them. CDR3 nucleotides: TGTGCCTGGACCAGCACAGATACGCAGTATTTT. It codes for CAWTSTDTQYF. The full variable domain, with the rest looked up from reference TRBV30 and TRBJ2-3, is SQTIHQWPATLVQPVGSPLSLECTVEGTSNPNLYWYRQAAGRGLQLLFYSVGIGQISSEVPQNLSASRPQDRQFILSSKKLLLSDSGFYLCAWTSTDTQYFGPGTRLTVL.